There are a few counts of the clone carrying this T cell receptor beta chain. TCRdb reprocessed the 5' RACE reads via MiXCR and lists one record per CDR3 protein. The sample carries fewer than 250,000 distinct CDR3 sequences, approximately 7% recorded once. Healthy Caucasians alone served as donors. This entry is derived from a study of identical twins. The J segment lost 8 bases and the V segment lost 2 bases, leaving 25 bases of the junction unmatched. The CDR3 contains 21 residues. The same data also went into a second study, on yellow fever vaccine responses in identical twins.

The chain is built from TRBV12-3 or TRBV12-4 and TRBJ2-1; 9 bases match TRBD2. The sequencing sample was made of memory (CD45RO+) T cells sorted from blood. The clonotype comes from a woman aged 18-30 years in good health. CDR3 DNA sequence: TGTGCCAGCAGTTTATCCCTTTGGGGGGAAAGGACTAGCGAGGGCCACGATGAGCAGTTCTTC. Translation gives CASSLSLWGERTSEGHDEQFF.